This T cell receptor (beta chain) was retrieved from a study of beta chain features in type 1 diabetes (dated by TCRdb to 2016 to 2019). For context, the study as a whole: Mean age, gender distribution, total cell number and subset yield were not different between patients and healthy donors. Across all samples, some 110,000,000 sorted cells were examined, and cell number per subset correlated strongly with RNA yield. In the study, recently diagnosed type 1 diabetes patients and matched healthy donors were compared on the TCRB repertoires of their sorted circulating CD4+ T cell subsets. Regulatory and stem cell-like memory subsets were obtained from only 8 patients and roughly eight healthy donors, while naive and central memory subsets were obtained from all 28 donors.

The entire amount of isolated RNA was reverse transcribed using the High Capacity cDNA Reverse Transcription Kit, so the sequenced TCRB transcripts were expressed ones. Naive, central memory and regulatory T cell samples underwent deep immunoSEQ sequencing, averaging about 3.57 million total reads per sample. Sorted cells were lysed in RLT buffer, and RNA was extracted using DNase-treated RNeasy Micro or Mini kits according to cell number. Each cell subset was processed separately to prevent cross-contamination, with patient and healthy donor samples processed together. The immunoSEQ multiplex PCR was used to amplify TCRB sequences from cDNA, generating 87-bp fragments that spanned the CDR3 region. Amplicons were sequenced on the Illumina HiSeq platform. Under the source paper's analysis protocol: Synthetic template baselines were used to correct PCR bias computationally, reads within Hamming distance 2 were collapsed together, and singletons that could not be merged were discarded. Reads were aligned against IMGT so that V, D and J genes, CDR3 length and insertions or deletions at six rearrangement sites could be assigned. Within each subset, clonotype counts were normalized to sorted cell number, and only after that were true diversity and Gini coefficients computed with the tcR R package. The overlap coefficient, calculated on TCRB nucleotide sequences, was used to measure repertoire sharing. As a proxy for the pre-selection repertoire, out-of-frame TCRB sequences from naive cells were analyzed. TCRdb took over this immuneACCESS table, retaining in-frame rearrangements with V and J assigned. Such tables are incomplete; in checked studies, under half of the missing clones stem from an unresolved V gene, and the remainder is unexplained. For V, J and clone size, that table is used; D and trimming come from the DNA. The sample table shows around 650,000 clones, and around 12% are seen once. In total, the top ten clones hold more than 0.09% of the sample.

Summary of the overall study and its limitations: HLA sub-analyses involved small numbers of individuals, so any influence of HLA type on TCRB rearrangement remained unresolved. Shorter templates might have been favored by PCR, but patient and control samples were amplified and corrected together, so both groups would have been affected equally by any skew. Fewer insertions and more nucleotide deletions at VDJ recombination sites were observed in patients with type 1 diabetes, implying thymic rearrangement abnormalities. Because cDNA rather than genomic DNA was sequenced, highly expressing activated cells could have been over-represented, although no difference in activation and CD3 levels was found between groups. A moderate but significant shortening of TCRB CDR3 length was observed in type 1 diabetes patients in all four CD4+ subsets. The naive, central memory and regulatory TCRB repertoires appeared to resemble one another more closely among patients than among healthy donors.

This clone has at least ten counts. Its antigen is still unknown. No qualities accompany the bases; no much larger clone lies one base away. Each donor gave one peripheral blood draw, averaging about 100 mL, which was collected into heparinised tubes. A BD FACSAria II and a panel including CD45RO, CCR7, CD25, CD127, CD95 and CD27 were used to sort naive, central memory, regulatory and stem cell-like memory CD4+ T cells. A purity above 98% was achieved for all sorted populations. PBMCs were isolated immediately by Lymphoprep density gradient centrifugation and stained directly without culture. Samples were stained and sorted in pairs, with one healthy donor and one patient per experiment, so that batch effects were minimized. Germline trimming: 2 bases from V, 9 bases from J; junction bases outside gene matches: 7. Inclusive of the bounding cysteine and phenylalanine, the CDR3 is 15 residues long. The retained sequence is limited to the CDR3, 45 bases, with the frame set at the first base.

The receptor chain draws on TRBV23-1 and TRBJ1-6, with 7 middle bases fitting TRBD1. TRBV23-1 is identified as an open reading frame with a role that is uncertain. Sequencing input: naive CD4+ T cells from blood. What this sample's cell subset or site label stands for: true naive CD4+ T cells. The sequence derives from a man aged 25 to 40 with type 1 diabetes. CDR3 reads: CASSQRGLEGSPLHF. The bases read TGCGCCAGCAGTCAAAGGGGGCTGGAGGGTTCACCCCTCCACTTT.